Listed here is a single T cell receptor (beta chain). This sample was included in a study of blood T cell repertoires in COVID-19. Looking at the study overall: Researchers got acute and convalescent COVID-19 samples from the United States, Italy and Spain. Sources were T cells, B-cell-depleted T cells, or PBMCs; the material itself was cDNA or gDNA.

The age range of participants was 18 to 89 years, with residence in roughly 25 US areas. Two consecutive negative NP/OP PCR tests, clearance, or resolved symptoms defined Cohort 3 recovery. Here immunoSEQ multiplex PCR was the method, and the copy in TCRdb shows in-frame clones only, minus some. Seen here are under 200,000 clones, about 80% observed once, and the top ten hold roughly 11%. Germline V gene data show CDR1 as SGHDT and CDR2 as YYEEEE. The CDR3 loop spans 12 amino acids. J was trimmed by 7 bases and V by 6 bases; bases with no gene match: 5. The source of this sequence is a middle-aged man who had recovered from COVID-19. The chain uses TRBV5-6 and TRBJ2-7; 9 nucleotides line up with TRBD1. The sample comprised PBMCs or T cells enriched from blood (not recorded which). CDR3 DNA: TGTGCCAGCAAAACAGGGGGCCAGGAGCAGTACTTC. Its protein product is CASKTGGQEQYF.